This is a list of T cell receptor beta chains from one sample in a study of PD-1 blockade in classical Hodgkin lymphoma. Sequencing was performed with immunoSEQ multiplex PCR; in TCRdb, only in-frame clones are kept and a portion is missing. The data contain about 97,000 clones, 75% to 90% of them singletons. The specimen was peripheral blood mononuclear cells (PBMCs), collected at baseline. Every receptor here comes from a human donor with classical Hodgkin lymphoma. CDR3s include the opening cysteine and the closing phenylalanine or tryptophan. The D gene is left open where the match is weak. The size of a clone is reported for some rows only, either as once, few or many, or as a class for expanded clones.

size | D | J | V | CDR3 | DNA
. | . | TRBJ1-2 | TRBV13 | CASSLSADYGYTF | TGTGCCAGCAGCTTGAGTGCGGACTATGGCTACACCTTC
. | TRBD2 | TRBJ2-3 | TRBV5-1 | CASSLGTGGSTDTQYF | TGCGCCAGCAGCTTGGGGACGGGAGGCAGCACAGATACGCAGTATTTT
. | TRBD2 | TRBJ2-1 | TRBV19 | CASSPRTSVYNEQFF | TGTGCCAGTAGCCCCAGGACTAGCGTTTACAATGAGCAGTTCTTC
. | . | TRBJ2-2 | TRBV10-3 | CAISAIDTGELFF | TGTGCCATCAGTGCTATAGATACCGGGGAGCTGTTTTTT
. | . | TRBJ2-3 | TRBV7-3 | CASSLIRGSDTQYF | TGTGCCAGCAGCCTCATCCGGGGTAGTGATACGCAGTATTTT
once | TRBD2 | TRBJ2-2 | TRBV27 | CASRRTSGMGGNTGELFF | TGTGCCAGCAGGAGGACTAGCGGGATGGGCGGGAACACCGGGGAGCTGTTTTTT
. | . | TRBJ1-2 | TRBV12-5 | CASGDWGYTF | TGTGCTAGTGGCGACTGGGGCTACACCTTC
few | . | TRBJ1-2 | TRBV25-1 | CASRPTEGGGLRGYTF | TGTGCCAGCAGACCCACCGAGGGGGGAGGGCTACGTGGCTACACCTTC
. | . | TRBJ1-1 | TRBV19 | CASSINRVAGRAFF | TGTGCCAGTAGTATAAACAGGGTAGCGGGAAGAGCTTTCTTT
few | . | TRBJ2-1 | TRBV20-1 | CSARTDNEQFF | TGCAGTGCCAGGACTGACAATGAGCAGTTCTTC